These T cell receptor beta chains were read from a single sample in a study of blood T cell repertoires in COVID-19. Some clones are missing from TCRdb's copy, which holds only in-frame ones; the method was immunoSEQ multiplex PCR. This sample has around 130,000 clones, with around 88% found just once. The sample was peripheral blood. Every receptor here comes from a middle-aged man with active or convalescent COVID-19. Both conserved end residues are part of each CDR3. Fields, in order: V gene, D gene, clone size, J gene, CDR3 DNA, CDR3 protein. D genes are given only for firm matches. Some rows have no size entry. The others give once, few or many, or a class for an expanded clone.

V gene: TRBV30
D gene: .
clone size: .
J gene: TRBJ2-3
CDR3 DNA: TGTGCCTGGAGTGTATCGGATACGCAGTATTTT
CDR3 protein: CAWSVSDTQYF

V gene: TRBV28
D gene: .
clone size: once
J gene: TRBJ2-7
CDR3 DNA: TGTGCCAGCAGTTTATACACAGGGACGAACGAGCAGTACTTC
CDR3 protein: CASSLYTGTNEQYF

V gene: TRBV2
D gene: .
clone size: .
J gene: TRBJ1-2
CDR3 DNA: TGTGCCAGCAGGCTGACTCAGGAGGGGCTTAACTATGGCTACACCTTC
CDR3 protein: CASRLTQEGLNYGYTF

V gene: TRBV6-5
D gene: .
clone size: once
J gene: TRBJ2-7
CDR3 DNA: TGTGCCAGTAGAAGATCCTACGAGCAGTACTTC
CDR3 protein: CASRRSYEQYF

V gene: TRBV15
D gene: .
clone size: .
J gene: TRBJ1-1
CDR3 DNA: TGTGCCACCAGCAAGGAGTTATCGAACACTGAAGCTTTCTTT
CDR3 protein: CATSKELSNTEAFF

V gene: TRBV7-9
D gene: TRBD2
clone size: once
J gene: TRBJ2-7
CDR3 DNA: TGTGCCAGCAGCTTAGGGGCAGGGACTAGTTACTACGAGCAGTACTTC
CDR3 protein: CASSLGAGTSYYEQYF

V gene: TRBV7-2
D gene: TRBD1
clone size: .
J gene: TRBJ2-5
CDR3 DNA: TGTGCCAGCAGCAGGGACAGGGGGCCTCAAGAGACCCAGTACTTC
CDR3 protein: CASSRDRGPQETQYF

V gene: TRBV5-1
D gene: TRBD1
clone size: .
J gene: TRBJ2-1
CDR3 DNA: TGCGCCAGCAGCTTGGCAGGACAGGGCAGATACAATGAGCAGTTCTTC
CDR3 protein: CASSLAGQGRYNEQFF

V gene: TRBV7-6
D gene: TRBD1
clone size: .
J gene: TRBJ2-7
CDR3 DNA: TGTGCCAGCAGCTTAGCTTCCGGGACAGGGGGCGAGCAGTACTTC
CDR3 protein: CASSLASGTGGEQYF

V gene: TRBV5-1
D gene: TRBD1
clone size: .
J gene: TRBJ2-1
CDR3 DNA: TGCGCCAGCTGCCCAGGGGGCGGAAGTTACAATGAGCAGTTCTTC
CDR3 protein: CASCPGGGSYNEQFF

V gene: TRBV19
D gene: .
clone size: .
J gene: TRBJ2-5
CDR3 DNA: TGTGCCAGTAGTATACGGGGAAAACAAGAGACCCAGTACTTC
CDR3 protein: CASSIRGKQETQYF

V gene: TRBV5-1
D gene: TRBD2
clone size: .
J gene: TRBJ2-5
CDR3 DNA: TGCGCCAGCAGCTTGTTAGGACTAGCGGGAGAAGGGGAGACCCAGTACTTC
CDR3 protein: CASSLLGLAGEGETQYF

V gene: TRBV5-1
D gene: TRBD1
clone size: .
J gene: TRBJ1-1
CDR3 DNA: TGCGCCAGCAGCTGGGGGGACAGGGTCTCTGAAGCTTTCTTT
CDR3 protein: CASSWGDRVSEAFF

V gene: TRBV6-5
D gene: .
clone size: .
J gene: TRBJ1-1
CDR3 DNA: TGTGCCAGCAGTTCGACAGTGAACACTGAAGCTTTCTTT
CDR3 protein: CASSSTVNTEAFF

V gene: TRBV5-1
D gene: .
clone size: .
J gene: TRBJ1-4
CDR3 DNA: TGCGCCAGCAGCACCAGTGCAACTAATGAAAAACTGTTTTTT
CDR3 protein: CASSTSATNEKLFF

V gene: TRBV9
D gene: .
clone size: .
J gene: TRBJ2-1
CDR3 DNA: TGTGCCAGCAGCGTAGCGTTACCCCCCAGTGAGCAGTTCTTC
CDR3 protein: CASSVALPPSEQFF

V gene: TRBV4-3
D gene: .
clone size: few
J gene: TRBJ1-5
CDR3 DNA: TGCGCCAGCAGCCAAGACACAGGTGGTTATAGCAATCAGCCCCAGCATTTT
CDR3 protein: CASSQDTGGYSNQPQHF

V gene: TRBV19
D gene: .
clone size: .
J gene: TRBJ1-2
CDR3 DNA: TGTGCCAGTAGCCGATCCACAGACTATGGCTACACCTTC
CDR3 protein: CASSRSTDYGYTF

V gene: TRBV25-1
D gene: .
clone size: .
J gene: TRBJ2-1
CDR3 DNA: TGTGCCAGCAGTGAACTCGGGACTGGCAATGAGCAGTTCTTC
CDR3 protein: CASSELGTGNEQFF

V gene: TRBV7-9
D gene: .
clone size: .
J gene: TRBJ1-6
CDR3 DNA: TGTGCCAGCAGCTTAGCGTCACAGGACGTTGGGTCACCCCTCCACTTT
CDR3 protein: CASSLASQDVGSPLHF

V gene: TRBV10-1
D gene: TRBD2
clone size: .
J gene: TRBJ2-5
CDR3 DNA: TGCGCCAGCAGTGAGTCTTGGGCTAGCGGGGGACCGAAAGAGACCCAGTACTTC
CDR3 protein: CASSESWASGGPKETQYF

V gene: TRBV19
D gene: .
clone size: .
J gene: TRBJ1-2
CDR3 DNA: TGTGCCAGTAGTATTCAGGGGTACGGCTACACCTTC
CDR3 protein: CASSIQGYGYTF

V gene: TRBV3-1/TRBV3-2
D gene: .
clone size: .
J gene: TRBJ1-2
CDR3 DNA: TGTGCCAGCAGCCCAACAGGGATGACTAACTATGGCTACACCTTC
CDR3 protein: CASSPTGMTNYGYTF

V gene: TRBV9
D gene: .
clone size: .
J gene: TRBJ1-4
CDR3 DNA: TGTGCCAGCAGCGCCTTAGGAGGGGAGACTTATGAAAAACTGTTTTTT
CDR3 protein: CASSALGGETYEKLFF

V gene: TRBV19
D gene: TRBD1
clone size: .
J gene: TRBJ1-4
CDR3 DNA: TGTGCCAGTAGCTTGGGACAGGCTAATGAAAAACTGTTTTTT
CDR3 protein: CASSLGQANEKLFF

V gene: TRBV3-1/TRBV3-2
D gene: .
clone size: .
J gene: TRBJ2-3
CDR3 DNA: TGTGCCAGCAGCCCGACAGCAGATACGCAGTATTTT
CDR3 protein: CASSPTADTQYF

V gene: TRBV6-6
D gene: .
clone size: .
J gene: TRBJ2-5
CDR3 DNA: TGTGCCAGCAGTTACCCGACAACACAAGAGACCCAGTACTTC
CDR3 protein: CASSYPTTQETQYF

V gene: TRBV5-4
D gene: TRBD2
clone size: .
J gene: TRBJ2-2
CDR3 DNA: TGTGCCAGCAGCTTGGGACTAGCGGGAGGGTTCGGGGAGCTGTTTTTT
CDR3 protein: CASSLGLAGGFGELFF

V gene: TRBV7-7
D gene: TRBD2
clone size: .
J gene: TRBJ2-5
CDR3 DNA: TGTGCCAGCAGCCCCCGGGACGGGAGGAAAGAGACCCAGTACTTC
CDR3 protein: CASSPRDGRKETQYF

V gene: TRBV10-3
D gene: .
clone size: .
J gene: TRBJ1-6
CDR3 DNA: TGTGCCATCAGCCCGTCCGGGGGTTCACCCCTCCACTTT
CDR3 protein: CAISPSGGSPLHF

V gene: TRBV5-1
D gene: .
clone size: .
J gene: TRBJ1-6
CDR3 DNA: TGCGCCAGCAGCTTGGGACATTTGGATTCACCCCTCCACTTT
CDR3 protein: CASSLGHLDSPLHF

V gene: TRBV5-4
D gene: TRBD2
clone size: once
J gene: TRBJ2-2
CDR3 DNA: TGTGCCAGCAGCTCGAGGACTAGTCGTGAGGGCGGGGAGCTGTTTTTT
CDR3 protein: CASSSRTSREGGELFF

V gene: TRBV20-1
D gene: TRBD2
clone size: .
J gene: TRBJ2-5
CDR3 DNA: TGCAGTGCTAGTCCGGGACTAGCGGGAGAGGCCCAGTACTTC
CDR3 protein: CSASPGLAGEAQYF